The next 11 T cell receptor beta chains were all read from a single sample in a study of a mutant IDH1 vaccine in newly diagnosed glioma. Clones were sequenced by immunoSEQ multiplex PCR, and TCRdb holds only the in-frame ones, with some missing. The profile shows fewer than 85,000 clones, approximately 86% of them singletons. Time point described: baseline, week 1 (first vaccination visit). Specified treatment: pre-vaccination baseline after standard-of-care therapy. Material: PBMCs, obtained from a glioma patient treated with radiotherapy, temozolomide or both. These receptors originate from a man aged 30 to 39 with glioma.

This chain links TRBV5-1 with TRBJ2-5; 11 bases match TRBD1. Per the germline V gene, CDR1 is SGHRS and CDR2 is YFSETQ. The CDR3 contains 15 residues. Unmatched junction bases numbered 2, after V lost 0 bases and J lost 4 bases. CDR3 sequence: CASSLGGTGGETQYF. The CDR3 nucleotides are TGCGCCAGCAGCTTGGGTGGGACAGGGGGAGAGACCCAGTACTTC.

The rearrangement joins TRBV5-1 to TRBJ2-1; maybe TRBD1 (5 bases). The CDR3 is 16 amino acids. Trimming took 2 bases from V and 3 from J, leaving 15 bases between them. Germline-derived CDR1 and CDR2 are SGHRS and YFSETQ. CDR3 in DNA: TGCGCCAGCAGCTTCCAGGGTACCTCAATCTACAATGAGCAGTTCTTC. It translates to CASSFQGTSIYNEQFF. The whole variable domain, remainder taken from reference TRBV5-1 and TRBJ2-1, is KAGVTQTPRYLIKTRGQQVTLSCSPISGHRSVSWYQQTPGQGLQFLFEYFSETQRNKGNFPGRFSGRQFSNSRSEMNVSTLELGDSALYLCASSFQGTSIYNEQFFGPGTRLTVL.

The chain employs TRBV29-1 and TRBJ2-7; TRBD2 matches at 8 bases. Germline CDR1 and CDR2: SQVTM and ANQGSEA. This CDR3 is 16 amino acids long. V was pared by 4 bases and J by 2 bases, with 13 bases of the junction left unmatched. The CDR3 DNA reads TGCAGCGTTGGCGGGGGGCCTGCCCGTCCAACCTACGAGCAGTACTTC. This encodes CSVGGGPARPTYEQYF.

The chain is built from TRBV27 and TRBJ1-2; D is ambiguous. The V gene lost 5 bases and the J gene lost 1 base, with 14 bases spanning the gap. Germline V CDR1 and CDR2: MNHEY, SMNVEV (reference sequence). The CDR3 has 15 amino acids. CDR3 nucleotides: TGTGCCAGCAGTCCCCGACCGGTTATTAACTATGGCTACACCTTC. Protein sequence: CASSPRPVINYGYTF.

The chain uses TRBV7-2 and TRBJ2-7; either TRBD1 or TRBD2 may supply D (5 bases each). This CDR3 spans 16 amino acids. Germline V gene lookup returns CDR1 SGHTA and CDR2 FQGNSA. V was trimmed by 0 bases and J by 0 bases, leaving 12 bases between them. The DNA of the CDR3 is TGTGCCAGCAGCTTAGCTTCGGGGCTAACCTCCTACGAGCAGTACTTC. Its translation: CASSLASGLTSYEQYF.

This clone was detected a few times. The V call is TRBV5-1, the J call TRBJ2-1, with D possibly being TRBD1 or TRBD2 (6 bases each). CDR1 and CDR2 from the germline V gene are SGHRS and YFSETQ. V lost 5 bases to trimming and J lost 5 bases, with 14 bases between them. This CDR3 has 14 residues. CDR3 sequence (DNA): TGCGCCAGCAGACGGGGGACATCTAACAATGAGCAGTTCTTC. Residues: CASRRGTSNNEQFF. The variable domain in full, completed from reference TRBV5-1 and TRBJ2-1, reads KAGVTQTPRYLIKTRGQQVTLSCSPISGHRSVSWYQQTPGQGLQFLFEYFSETQRNKGNFPGRFSGRQFSNSRSEMNVSTLELGDSALYLCASRRGTSNNEQFFGPGTRLTVL.

The chain is built from TRBV6-1 and TRBJ1-6, with D tentatively TRBD1 (5 bases). Germline assignment: CDR1 MNHNS and CDR2 SASEGT. The CDR3 length is 15 residues. The germline V and J ends were trimmed by 3 bases and 5 bases, with 11 bases remaining between them. CDR3 bases: TGTGCCAGCAGTGAGAACAGGTGGCATAATTCACCCCTCCACTTT. It specifies CASSENRWHNSPLHF.

This clone was seen just once. The chain employs TRBV9 and TRBJ2-7, with 7 bases fitting TRBD1. The CDR3 has 14 residues. The junction had 7 bases not matched to a gene; V was cut back by 3 bases and J by 4 bases. Germline V gene data show CDR1 as SGDLS and CDR2 as YYNGEE. CDR3: CASSATGTEYEQYF. The CDR3 DNA is TGTGCCAGCAGCGCAACCGGGACAGAGTACGAGCAGTACTTC.

V usage is TRBV28 and J usage is TRBJ2-2, with a tentative D call TRBD1 (5 bases). CDR1 and CDR2 from the germline V gene are MDHEN and SYDVKM. This CDR3 is built from 15 residues. The ends were cut back, 5 bases at V and 5 bases at J, with 15 bases in the middle. The CDR3 sequence: CASSPRVGPTGELFF. The DNA of the CDR3 is TGTGCCAGCAGTCCCAGGGTAGGACCTACCGGGGAGCTGTTTTTT.

The chain carries TRBV5-1 and TRBJ2-3; 8 bases are shared with TRBD1. CDR1 and CDR2 from the germline V gene are SGHRS and YFSETQ. The ends lost 3 bases at V and 6 bases at J; junction bases unmatched: 3. The CDR3 loop spans 13 amino acids. Here the CDR3 reads CASSSHRGDTQYF. CDR3 DNA sequence: TGCGCCAGCAGCTCACACAGGGGGGATACGCAGTATTTT.

The J gene is TRBJ2-2, the V gene TRBV5-4; 11 bases agree with TRBD2. The CDR3 length is 17 residues. Germline assignment: CDR1 SGHNT and CDR2 YYREEE (reference sequence). V shed 5 bases and J 4 bases; nucleotides not matched to a gene: 10. In DNA form, the CDR3 reads TGTGCCAGCAGTTCTACACTAGCGGGGGAGCGCACCGGGGAGCTGTTTTTT. Translating it yields CASSSTLAGERTGELFF.